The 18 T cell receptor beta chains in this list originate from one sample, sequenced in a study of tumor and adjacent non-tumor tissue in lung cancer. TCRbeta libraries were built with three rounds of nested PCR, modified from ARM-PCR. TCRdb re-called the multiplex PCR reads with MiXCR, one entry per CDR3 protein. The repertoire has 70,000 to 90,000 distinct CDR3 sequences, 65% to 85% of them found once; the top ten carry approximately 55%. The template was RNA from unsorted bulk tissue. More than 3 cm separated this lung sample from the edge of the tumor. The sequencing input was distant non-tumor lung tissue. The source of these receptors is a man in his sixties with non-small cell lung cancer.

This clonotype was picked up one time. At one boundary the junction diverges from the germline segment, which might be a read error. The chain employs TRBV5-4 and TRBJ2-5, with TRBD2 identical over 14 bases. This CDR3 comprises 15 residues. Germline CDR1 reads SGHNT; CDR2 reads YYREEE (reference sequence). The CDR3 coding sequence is TGTGCCATCAGCTTAGGACTAGCGGGGGGAGAGACCCAGTACTTC. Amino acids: CAISLGLAGGETQYF.

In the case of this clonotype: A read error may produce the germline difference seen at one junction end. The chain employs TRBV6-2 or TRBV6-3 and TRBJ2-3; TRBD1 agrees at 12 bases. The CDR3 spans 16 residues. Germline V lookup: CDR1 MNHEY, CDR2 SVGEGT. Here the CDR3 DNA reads TGTGCCAGGAGTTACGGGACAGGGGGCGGCACAGATATGCAGTATTTT. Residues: CARSYGTGGGTDMQYF.

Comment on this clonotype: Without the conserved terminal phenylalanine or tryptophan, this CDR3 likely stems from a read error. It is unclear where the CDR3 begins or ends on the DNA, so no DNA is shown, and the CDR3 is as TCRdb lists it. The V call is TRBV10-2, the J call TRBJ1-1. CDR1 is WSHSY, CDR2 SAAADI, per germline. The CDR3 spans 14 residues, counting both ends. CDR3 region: CASSQGIAKTEALS.

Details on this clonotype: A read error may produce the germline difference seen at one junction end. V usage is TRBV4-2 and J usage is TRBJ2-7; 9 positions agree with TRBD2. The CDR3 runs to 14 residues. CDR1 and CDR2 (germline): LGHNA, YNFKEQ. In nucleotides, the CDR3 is TGTGCCAGCAACCAAGGGACTAGCTCCTACGAGCACTACTTC. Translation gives CASNQGTSSYEHYF.

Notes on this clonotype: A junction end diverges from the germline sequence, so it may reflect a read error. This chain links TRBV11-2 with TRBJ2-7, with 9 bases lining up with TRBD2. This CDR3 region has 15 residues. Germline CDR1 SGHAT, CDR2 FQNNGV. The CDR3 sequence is CAISLTTSGSYEKYF. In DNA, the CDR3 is TGTGCCATCAGCTTAACGACTAGCGGATCTTACGAGAAGTACTTC.

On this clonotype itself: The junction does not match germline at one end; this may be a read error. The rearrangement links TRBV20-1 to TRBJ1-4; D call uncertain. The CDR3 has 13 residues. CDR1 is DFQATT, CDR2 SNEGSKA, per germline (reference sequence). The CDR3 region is CTARDNQMEKLFF. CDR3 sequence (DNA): TGCACTGCTAGAGATAACCAGATGGAAAAACTGTTTTTT.

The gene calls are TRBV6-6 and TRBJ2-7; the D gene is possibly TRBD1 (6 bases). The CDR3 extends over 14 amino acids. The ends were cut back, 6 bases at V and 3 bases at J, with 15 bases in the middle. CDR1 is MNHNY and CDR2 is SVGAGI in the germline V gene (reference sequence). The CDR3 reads CASSLRDTVYEQYF. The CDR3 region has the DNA TGTGCCAGCAGCCTCCGGGACACGGTCTACGAGCAGTACTTC.

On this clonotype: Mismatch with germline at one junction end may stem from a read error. CDR3 in DNA: TGTGCCAGCAGTTTAGGACTAGAAGCAGATACGAAGTATTTT. Translating it yields CASSLGLEADTKYF. V is TRBV12-3 or TRBV12-4 and J is TRBJ2-3, with D maybe TRBD2 (6 bases). The CDR3 consists of 14 residues.

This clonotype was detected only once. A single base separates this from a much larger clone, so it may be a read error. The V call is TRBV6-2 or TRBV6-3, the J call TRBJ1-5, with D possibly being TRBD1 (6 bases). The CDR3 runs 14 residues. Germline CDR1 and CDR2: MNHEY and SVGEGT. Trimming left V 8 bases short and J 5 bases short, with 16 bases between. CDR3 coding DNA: TGTGCCAGCGCCAAAGGGGGATCGTATCAGCCCCAGCATTTT. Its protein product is CASAKGGSYQPQHF.

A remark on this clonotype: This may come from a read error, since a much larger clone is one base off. The CDR3 sequence: CAIRWTGQETQYF. In DNA form, the CDR3 reads TGTGCCATCAGGTGGACAGGCCAAGAGACCCAGTACTTC. The chain is built from TRBV12-3 or TRBV12-4 and TRBJ2-5; 7 bases fit TRBD1. The trim removed 10 bases at V and 1 base at J, leaving 6 bases unmatched. This CDR3 comprises 13 residues.

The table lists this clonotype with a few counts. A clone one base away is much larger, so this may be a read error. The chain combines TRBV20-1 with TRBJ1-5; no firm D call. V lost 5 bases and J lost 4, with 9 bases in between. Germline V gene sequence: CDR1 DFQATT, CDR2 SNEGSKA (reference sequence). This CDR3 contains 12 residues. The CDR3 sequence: CSASWWNQPQHF. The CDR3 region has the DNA TGCAGTGCTTCCTGGTGGAATCAGCCCCAGCATTTT.

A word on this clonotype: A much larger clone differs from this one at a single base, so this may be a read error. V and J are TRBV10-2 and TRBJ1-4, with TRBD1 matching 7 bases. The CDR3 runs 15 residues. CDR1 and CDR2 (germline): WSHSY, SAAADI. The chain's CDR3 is CARSVAGGLNEKLFF. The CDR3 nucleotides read TGCGCCAGGAGTGTAGCAGGGGGACTAAATGAAAAACTGTTTTTT.

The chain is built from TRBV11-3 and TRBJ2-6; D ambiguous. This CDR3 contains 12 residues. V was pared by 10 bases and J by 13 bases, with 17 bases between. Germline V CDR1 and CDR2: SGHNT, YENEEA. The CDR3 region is CAIGSGDKVLTF. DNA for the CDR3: TGTGCCATTGGGTCTGGAGACAAGGTCCTGACTTTC. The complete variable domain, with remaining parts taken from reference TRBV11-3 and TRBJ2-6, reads EAGVVQSPRYKIIEKKQPVAFWCNPISGHNTLYWYLQNLGQGPELLIRYENEEAVDDSQLPKDRFSAERLKGVDSTLKIQPAELGDSAVYLCAIGSGDKVLTFGAGSRLTVL.

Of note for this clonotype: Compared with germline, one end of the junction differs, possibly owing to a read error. The CDR3 sequence: CSASTEKRGPDMQYF. The CDR3 nucleotides are TGCAGTGCTAGTACGGAAAAAAGGGGTCCAGATATGCAGTATTTT. The chain links TRBV20-1 to TRBJ2-3; D possibly corresponds to TRBD1 (5 bases). Germline V gives CDR1 DFQATT, CDR2 SNEGSKA (reference sequence). The CDR3 spans 15 residues.

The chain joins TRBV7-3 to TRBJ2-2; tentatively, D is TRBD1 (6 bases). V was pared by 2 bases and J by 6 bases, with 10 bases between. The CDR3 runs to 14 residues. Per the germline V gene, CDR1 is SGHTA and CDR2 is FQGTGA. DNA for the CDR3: TGTGCCAGCAGCTTAGCAGGGGTGGCCGGGGAGCTGTTTTTT. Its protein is CASSLAGVAGELFF.

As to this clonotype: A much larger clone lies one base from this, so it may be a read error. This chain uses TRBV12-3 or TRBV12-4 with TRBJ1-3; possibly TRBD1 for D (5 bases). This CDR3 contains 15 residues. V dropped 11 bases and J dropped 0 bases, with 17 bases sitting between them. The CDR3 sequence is CACTLGRHSGNTIYF. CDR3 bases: TGTGCCTGCACCCTGGGACGGCACTCTGGAAACACCATATATTTT.

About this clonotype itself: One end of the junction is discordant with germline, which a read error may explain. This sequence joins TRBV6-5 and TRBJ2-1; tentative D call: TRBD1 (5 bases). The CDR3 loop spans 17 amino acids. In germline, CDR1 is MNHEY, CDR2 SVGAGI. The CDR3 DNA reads TGTGCAAGCAGTCACTCGTACAGGCCGAGCTCCTACAATGAGCAGCTCTTC. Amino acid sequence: CASSHSYRPSSYNEQLF.

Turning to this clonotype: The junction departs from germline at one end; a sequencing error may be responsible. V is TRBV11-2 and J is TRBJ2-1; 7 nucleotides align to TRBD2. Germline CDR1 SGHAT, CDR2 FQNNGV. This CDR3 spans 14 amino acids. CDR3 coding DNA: TGTGCCATCAGCTTGGGACTATTCTACAATGACCAGTTCTTC. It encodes CAISLGLFYNDQFF. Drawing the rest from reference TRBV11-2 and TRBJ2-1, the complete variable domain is EAGVAQSPRYKIIEKRQSVAFWCNPISGHATLYWYQQILGQGPKLLIQFQNNGVVDDSQLPKDRFSAERLKGVDSTLKIQPAKLEDSAVYLCAISLGLFYNDQFFGPGTRLTVL.